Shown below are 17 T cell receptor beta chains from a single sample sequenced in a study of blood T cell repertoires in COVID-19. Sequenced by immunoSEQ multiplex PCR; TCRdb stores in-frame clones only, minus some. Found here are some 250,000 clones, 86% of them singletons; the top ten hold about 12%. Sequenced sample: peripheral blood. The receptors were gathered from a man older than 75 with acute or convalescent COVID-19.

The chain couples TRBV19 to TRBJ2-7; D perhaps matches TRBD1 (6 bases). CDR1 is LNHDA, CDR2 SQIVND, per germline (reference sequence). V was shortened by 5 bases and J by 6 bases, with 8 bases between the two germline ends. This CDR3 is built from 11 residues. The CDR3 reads CASSVGAEQYF. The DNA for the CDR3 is TGTGCCAGTAGTGTGGGGGCCGAGCAGTACTTC.

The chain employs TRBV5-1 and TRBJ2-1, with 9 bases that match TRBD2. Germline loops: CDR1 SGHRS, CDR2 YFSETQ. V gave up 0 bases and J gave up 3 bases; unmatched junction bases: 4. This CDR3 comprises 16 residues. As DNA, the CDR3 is TGCGCCAGCAGCTTGGTGGCTAGCGGGGTCTACAATGAGCAGTTCTTC. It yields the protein CASSLVASGVYNEQFF.

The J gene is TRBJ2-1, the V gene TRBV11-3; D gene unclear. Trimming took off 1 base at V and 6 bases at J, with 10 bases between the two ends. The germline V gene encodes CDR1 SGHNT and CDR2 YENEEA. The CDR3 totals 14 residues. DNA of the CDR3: TGTGCCAGCAGCTTAGCGGGTATTTTCAATGAGCAGTTCTTC. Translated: CASSLAGIFNEQFF.

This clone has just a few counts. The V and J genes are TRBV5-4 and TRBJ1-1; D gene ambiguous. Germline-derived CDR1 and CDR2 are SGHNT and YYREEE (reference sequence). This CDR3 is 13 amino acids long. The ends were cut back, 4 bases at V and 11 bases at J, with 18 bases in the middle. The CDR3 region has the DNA TGTGCCAGCAGCCCCCCGGGAGCCAAGGAGGCTTTCTTT. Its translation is CASSPPGAKEAFF.

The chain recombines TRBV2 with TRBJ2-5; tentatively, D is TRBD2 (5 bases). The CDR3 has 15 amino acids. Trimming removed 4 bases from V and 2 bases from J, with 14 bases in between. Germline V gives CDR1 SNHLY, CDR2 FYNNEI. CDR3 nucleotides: TGTGCCAGCAGTGGAAACGGACTTCCGCAAGAGACCCAGTACTTC. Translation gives CASSGNGLPQETQYF.

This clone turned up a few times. The CDR3 DNA follows: TGTGCCAGCAGTTTCGCGGACACCATATATTTT. It specifies CASSFADTIYF. The V call is TRBV12-3 or TRBV12-4, the J call TRBJ1-3; D ambiguous. The CDR3 runs 11 residues. V lost 3 bases and J lost 8, with 5 bases in between.

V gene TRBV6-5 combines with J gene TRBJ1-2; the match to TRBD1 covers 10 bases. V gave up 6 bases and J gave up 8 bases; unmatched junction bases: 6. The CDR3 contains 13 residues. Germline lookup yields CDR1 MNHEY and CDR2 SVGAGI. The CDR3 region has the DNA TGTGCCAGCAGCTTGACAGGGGGCAGGGGCTACACCTTC. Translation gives CASSLTGGRGYTF.

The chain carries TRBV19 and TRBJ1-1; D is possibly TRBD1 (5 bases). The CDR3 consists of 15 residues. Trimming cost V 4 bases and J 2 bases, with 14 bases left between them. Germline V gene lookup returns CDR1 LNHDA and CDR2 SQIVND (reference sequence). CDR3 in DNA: TGTGCCAGTAGTACGGGGGAGGCACGCAACACTGAAGCTTTCTTT. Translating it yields CASSTGEARNTEAFF.

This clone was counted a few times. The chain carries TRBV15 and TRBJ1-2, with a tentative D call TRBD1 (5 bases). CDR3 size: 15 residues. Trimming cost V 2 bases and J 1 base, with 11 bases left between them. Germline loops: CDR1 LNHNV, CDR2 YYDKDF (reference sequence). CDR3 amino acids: CATSRPSGGNYGYTF. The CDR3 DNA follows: TGTGCCACCAGCAGACCATCGGGGGGTAACTATGGCTACACCTTC.

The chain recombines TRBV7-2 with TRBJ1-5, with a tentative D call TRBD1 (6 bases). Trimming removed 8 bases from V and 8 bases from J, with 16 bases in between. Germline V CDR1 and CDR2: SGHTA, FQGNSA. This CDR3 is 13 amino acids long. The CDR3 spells CASERGGGEPQHF. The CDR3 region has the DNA TGTGCCAGCGAAAGGGGGGGCGGAGAGCCCCAGCATTTT.

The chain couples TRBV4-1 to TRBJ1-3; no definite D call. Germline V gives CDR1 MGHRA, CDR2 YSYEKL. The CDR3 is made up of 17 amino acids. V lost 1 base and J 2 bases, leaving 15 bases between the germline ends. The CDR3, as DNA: TGCGCCAGCAGCCAAGGCTTCACTAGAGGAACTGGAAACACCATATATTTT. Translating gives CASSQGFTRGTGNTIYF.

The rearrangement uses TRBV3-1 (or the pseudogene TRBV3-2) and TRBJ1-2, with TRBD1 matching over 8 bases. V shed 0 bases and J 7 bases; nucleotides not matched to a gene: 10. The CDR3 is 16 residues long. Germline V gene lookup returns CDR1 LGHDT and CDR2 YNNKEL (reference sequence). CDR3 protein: CASSQEEGQGARGYTF. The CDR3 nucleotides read TGTGCCAGCAGCCAAGAAGAAGGGCAGGGGGCTCGTGGCTACACCTTC.

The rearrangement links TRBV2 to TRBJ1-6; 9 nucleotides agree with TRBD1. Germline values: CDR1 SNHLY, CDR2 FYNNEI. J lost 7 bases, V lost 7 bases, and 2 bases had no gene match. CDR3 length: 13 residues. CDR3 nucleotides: TGTGCCAGCACTGGACAGGGGAATTCACCCCTCCACTTT. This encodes CASTGQGNSPLHF.

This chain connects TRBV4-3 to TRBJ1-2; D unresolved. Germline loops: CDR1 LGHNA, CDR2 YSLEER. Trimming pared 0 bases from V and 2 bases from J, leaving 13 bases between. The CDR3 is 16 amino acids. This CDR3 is CASSQDRGPLNYGYTF. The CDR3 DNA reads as TGCGCCAGCAGCCAAGATCGGGGTCCCCTGAACTATGGCTACACCTTC.

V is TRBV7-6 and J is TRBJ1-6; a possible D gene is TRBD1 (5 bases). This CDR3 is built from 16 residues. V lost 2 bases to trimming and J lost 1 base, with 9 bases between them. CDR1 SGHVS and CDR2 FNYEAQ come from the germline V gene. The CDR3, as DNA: TGTGCCAGCAGCTTACAGGGTGAATCCTATAATTCACCCCTCCACTTT. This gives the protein CASSLQGESYNSPLHF.

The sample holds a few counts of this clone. The CDR3 bases are TGTGCCAGCAGCCCCTCGAGAAACGGGGAGCTGTTTTTT. Its translation: CASSPSRNGELFF. J is TRBJ2-2 and V is TRBV27; D not certain. The CDR3 is made up of 13 amino acids. The V and J ends lost 6 bases and 7 bases respectively, with 12 bases between them. Looked up from germline, CDR1 is MNHEY and CDR2 is SMNVEV (reference sequence).

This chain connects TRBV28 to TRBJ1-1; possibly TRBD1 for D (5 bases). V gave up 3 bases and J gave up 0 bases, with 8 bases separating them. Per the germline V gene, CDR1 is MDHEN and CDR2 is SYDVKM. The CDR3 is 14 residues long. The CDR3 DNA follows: TGTGCCAGCAGTTTTGGGGGGGTGAACACTGAAGCTTTCTTT. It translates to CASSFGGVNTEAFF.